This T cell receptor beta chain comes out of a study of a mutant IDH1 vaccine in newly diagnosed glioma. Study background: Treated individuals were about 62% male and roughly 40% female, averaging roughly 40 years of age. Most patients had radiochemotherapy with temozolomide before enrollment; others had one alone. Points from the study as a whole: Immune responses induced by vaccination arose in 93.3% of the patients. Changes to the top peripheral T cell clonotypes appeared unrelated to pseudoprogression.

Germline CDR1 SGDLS, CDR2 YYNGEE. The CDR3 runs to 17 residues. The ends lost 4 bases at V and 2 bases at J; junction bases unmatched: 12. Sequencing used immunoSEQ multiplex PCR; TCRdb keeps in-frame clones, though not all of them. Of approximately 54,000 clones in the sample, roughly 80% are singletons; the top ten hold roughly 18%. Remarks on this clone: Antigen specificity is unknown.

The time point was: baseline, week 1 (first vaccination visit). The treatment denotes: pre-vaccination baseline after standard-of-care therapy. The V and J genes are TRBV9 and TRBJ1-2, with 9 nucleotides matching TRBD1. Material: PBMCs, obtained from a glioma patient treated with radiotherapy, temozolomide or both. This sequence was found in a man aged 18 to 30 with glioma. The CDR3 region is CASSSRPGTGFNYGYTF. The CDR3 bases are TGTGCCAGCAGCTCACGTCCCGGGACAGGGTTCAACTATGGCTACACCTTC.